Below, 17 T cell receptor beta chains from the same sample are listed, as sequenced in a study of T cell clusters in autoimmune cytopenias. TRB rearrangements were amplified by touch-down multiplex PCR with mixed TRB-A/B primers. TCRdb reanalyzed the multiplex PCR reads and collapses them to one entry per CDR3 protein, without DNA. This sample lists 6,000 to 7,000 distinct CDR3 sequences; its ten largest clones have around a third. Roughly 38,000 genome equivalents of blood DNA were amplified for TRB. This same sample was also taken into another study, of T cell repertoires in aging, cancer and after chemotherapy.

Sample: peripheral blood. Receptors originate from a human donor in good health.

The V gene is TRBV19, the J gene TRBJ2-3; TCRdb picks TRBD1, but there is no DNA to check that call. The CDR3 spans 14 residues. The germline gives CDR1 LNHDA, CDR2 SQIVND (reference sequence). The CDR3 sequence is CASSPRPVYGTQYF.

The chain is built from TRBV12-3 or TRBV12-4 and TRBJ2-7; TCRdb indicates TRBD1, and absent DNA this call remains unverified. This CDR3 is built from 13 residues. CDR3 region: CASSFNRAYEQYF.

The chain couples TRBV6-5 to TRBJ2-3; TCRdb designates TRBD2, a call that cannot be tested without DNA. The CDR3 contains 16 residues. Germline-derived CDR1 and CDR2 are MNHEY and SVGAGI. CDR3 loop: CASSYGRGAKSDTQYF.

This clonotype is deemed medium-sized by its frequency. V usage is TRBV30 and J usage is TRBJ2-7; the TCRdb D gene call, TRBD1, has no DNA to confirm it. This CDR3 spans 13 amino acids. The germline V gene encodes CDR1 GTSNPN and CDR2 SVGIG (reference sequence). This CDR3 reads CAWSRDRIYEQYF. The full variable domain, with the rest looked up from reference TRBV30 and TRBJ2-7, is SQTIHQWPATLVQPVGSPLSLECTVEGTSNPNLYWYRQAAGRGLQLLFYSVGIGQISSEVPQNLSASRPQDRQFILSSKKLLLSDSGFYLCAWSRDRIYEQYFGPGTRLTVT.

This clonotype ranks as medium-sized in terms of frequency. The V and J genes are TRBV13 and TRBJ2-7. This CDR3 region has 14 residues. Germline values: CDR1 PRHDT, CDR2 FYEKMQ (reference sequence). The chain's CDR3 is CASSFAELTYEQYF.

Considering frequency, this clonotype is medium-sized. The V and J genes are TRBV19 and TRBJ2-2; TCRdb's D gene call, TRBD1, goes unchecked for lack of DNA. Germline lookup yields CDR1 LNHDA and CDR2 SQIVND (reference sequence). This CDR3 is 15 amino acids long. CDR3 amino acids: CASKVAGTITGELFF.

The chain combines TRBV12-3 or TRBV12-4 with TRBJ2-1; TCRdb picks TRBD1, but there is no DNA to check that call. The CDR3 spans 18 residues. This CDR3 is CASSFGDRGRRSYNEQFF.

This chain uses TRBV18 with TRBJ1-6; checking the TCRdb D call of TRBD1 is not possible without DNA. Germline V CDR1 and CDR2: KGHSH, LQKENI. The CDR3 has 14 residues. The CDR3 loop reads CASSPLDRDSPLHF. The variable domain in full, with the rest retrieved from reference TRBV18 and TRBJ1-6, is NAGVMQNPRHLVRRRGQEARLRCSPMKGHSHVYWYRQLPEEGLKFMVYLQKENIIDESGMPKERFSAEFPKEGPSILRIQQVVRGDSAAYFCASSPLDRDSPLHFGNGTRLTVT.

In terms of frequency, this clonotype is medium-sized. The chain is built from TRBV19 and TRBJ2-2; TCRdb picks TRBD1, but there is no DNA to check that call. This CDR3 has 15 amino acids. From germline, CDR1 is LNHDA and CDR2 SQIVND (reference sequence). The CDR3 here is CASSIYGARTGELFF.

By frequency, this clonotype registers medium-sized. The chain is built from TRBV27 and TRBJ2-2; checking the TCRdb D call of TRBD2 is not possible without DNA. The CDR3 has 17 amino acids. Germline values: CDR1 MNHEY, CDR2 SMNVEV (reference sequence). The CDR3 region is CASSATLAGLYTGELFF.

The chain combines TRBV18 with TRBJ2-6; absent DNA, TCRdb's TRBD1 call cannot be checked. In germline, CDR1 is KGHSH, CDR2 LQKENI. This CDR3 contains 17 residues. CDR3 in amino acids: CASSTGTGGVGANVLTF.

The J gene is TRBJ2-7, the V gene TRBV20-1; absent DNA, TCRdb's TRBD1 call cannot be checked. CDR3 length equals 16 residues. The germline V gene encodes CDR1 DFQATT and CDR2 SNEGSKA (reference sequence). The CDR3 here is CSAPRWGGANSYEQYF.

The chain joins TRBV30 to TRBJ2-7. The germline V gene encodes CDR1 GTSNPN and CDR2 SVGIG (reference sequence). The CDR3 spans 11 residues. CDR3 sequence: CAWSRSHEQYF.

The chain has TRBV12-3 or TRBV12-4 and TRBJ2-3; there is no DNA to check the TCRdb D call of TRBD2. This CDR3 has 15 amino acids. CDR3 region: CASRATSGAKDTQYF.

V gene TRBV6-1 combines with J gene TRBJ1-2; TCRdb's D call of TRBD1 is untestable without DNA. Per the germline V gene, CDR1 is MNHNS and CDR2 is SASEGT. The CDR3 contains 14 residues. CDR3 sequence: CASSDPDGNYGYTF.

V gene TRBV15 combines with J gene TRBJ1-1. Germline V lookup: CDR1 LNHNV, CDR2 YYDKDF (reference sequence). This CDR3 is 15 amino acids long. CDR3 in amino acids: CATSRDPAMNTEAFF.

The chain recombines TRBV6-2 or TRBV6-3 with TRBJ2-6; the D call from TCRdb, TRBD1, cannot be confirmed without DNA. Per the germline V gene, CDR1 is MNHEY and CDR2 is SVGEGT. This CDR3 contains 16 residues. The CDR3 here is CASRGQGASGANVLTF.